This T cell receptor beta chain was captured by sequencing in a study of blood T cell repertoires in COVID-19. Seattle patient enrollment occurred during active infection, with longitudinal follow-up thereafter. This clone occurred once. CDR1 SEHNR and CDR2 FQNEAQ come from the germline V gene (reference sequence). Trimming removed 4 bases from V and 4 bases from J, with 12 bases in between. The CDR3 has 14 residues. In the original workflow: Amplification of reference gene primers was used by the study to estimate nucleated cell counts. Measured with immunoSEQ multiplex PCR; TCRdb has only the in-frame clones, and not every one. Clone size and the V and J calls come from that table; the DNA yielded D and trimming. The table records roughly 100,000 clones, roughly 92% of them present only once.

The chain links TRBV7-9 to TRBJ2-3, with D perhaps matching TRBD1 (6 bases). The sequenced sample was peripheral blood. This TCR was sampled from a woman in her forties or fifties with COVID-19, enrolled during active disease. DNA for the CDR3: TGTGCCAGCAGCTCCTCGACAGGATCAGATACGCAGTATTTT. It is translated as CASSSSTGSDTQYF.